The clone carrying this T cell receptor beta chain came up once. The data were taken from a study of blood T cell repertoires in COVID-19. Germline CDR1 SEHNR, CDR2 FQNEAQ (reference sequence). V lost 5 bases to trimming and J lost 9 bases, with 17 bases between them. The CDR3 is 14 amino acids. Profiled with immunoSEQ multiplex PCR; TCRdb holds only in-frame clones, not every one. Here the sample spans 65,000 to 95,000 clones, about 90% being singletons. Sequencing was carried out using peripheral blood. The TCR was taken from a man aged 45 to 65 with active COVID-19. The V and J genes are TRBV7-9 and TRBJ2-1, with a possible D match to TRBD2 (6 bases). CDR3 residues: CASSLQLASGEQFF. The CDR3 DNA reads TGTGCCAGCAGCCTCCAACTAGCCTCCGGTGAGCAGTTCTTC.